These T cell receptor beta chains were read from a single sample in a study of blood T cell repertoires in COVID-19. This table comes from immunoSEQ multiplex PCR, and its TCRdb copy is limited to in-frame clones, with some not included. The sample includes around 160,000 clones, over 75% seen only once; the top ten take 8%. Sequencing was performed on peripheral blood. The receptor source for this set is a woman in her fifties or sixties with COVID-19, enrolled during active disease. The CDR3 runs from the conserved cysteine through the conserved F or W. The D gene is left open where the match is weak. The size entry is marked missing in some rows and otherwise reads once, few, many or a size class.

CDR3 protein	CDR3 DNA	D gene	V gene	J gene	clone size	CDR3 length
CASSLRGRETQYF	TGCGCCAGCAGCTTGAGGGGTCGGGAGACCCAGTACTTC	.	TRBV5-1	TRBJ2-5	.	13
CASRSPGNYGYTF	TGTGCCAGCAGGAGCCCAGGGAACTATGGCTACACCTTC	.	TRBV2	TRBJ1-2	.	13
CASSPQLTGGTEAFF	TGTGCCAGCAGCCCCCAACTGACAGGGGGCACTGAAGCTTTCTTT	TRBD1	TRBV7-2	TRBJ1-1	.	15
CASTSGSSGEKLFF	TGTGCCAGCACCTCGGGGAGCTCGGGTGAAAAACTGTTTTTT	.	TRBV6-5	TRBJ1-4	.	14
CASRQGGSSYEQYF	TGTGCCAGCAGACAGGGGGGTAGCTCCTACGAGCAGTACTTC	TRBD1	TRBV25-1	TRBJ2-7	.	14
CASSGGQYIGEAFF	TGTGCCAGCAGTGGTGGACAGTATATAGGTGAAGCTTTCTTT	.	TRBV2	TRBJ1-1	.	14
CASSQDLGRGIIDEQYF	TGCGCCAGCAGCCAAGATTTGGGCAGGGGGATTATAGACGAGCAGTACTTC	TRBD1	TRBV4-1	TRBJ2-7	once	17
CGGTSGGGNTGELFF	TGCGGCGGGACTAGCGGGGGAGGTAACACCGGGGAGCTGTTTTTT	TRBD2	TRBV29-1	TRBJ2-2	.	15
CASSPTGGRNIQYF	TGTGCCAGCTCACCGACAGGGGGCAGGAACATTCAGTACTTC	TRBD1	TRBV18	TRBJ2-4	.	14
CASSLRTGGYEQYF	TGTGCCAGCAGCCTTCGGACAGGGGGATACGAGCAGTACTTC	TRBD1	TRBV7-7	TRBJ2-7	.	14
CASCRDRANQPQHF	TGTGCCAGCTGCCGGGACAGGGCCAATCAGCCCCAGCATTTT	TRBD1	TRBV2	TRBJ1-5	.	14
CASSRLAGSYEQYF	TGTGCCAGCAGTCGACTAGCGGGTTCCTACGAGCAGTACTTC	TRBD2	TRBV9	TRBJ2-7	.	14
CASSLIKRGEQFF	TGTGCCAGCAGCTTAATTAAGCGGGGCGAGCAGTTCTTC	TRBD2	TRBV7-3	TRBJ2-1	.	13
CASTQRLLPSTDTQYF	TGTGCCAGCACCCAGAGACTCTTGCCTAGCACAGATACGCAGTATTTT	.	TRBV6-6	TRBJ2-3	.	16
CASSGRLAHLSNEQFF	TGTGCCAGTAGTGGCCGACTAGCCCATTTAAGCAATGAGCAGTTCTTC	TRBD2	TRBV19	TRBJ2-1	once	16
CASGDSSYEQYF	TGTGCCAGTGGGGACAGCTCCTACGAGCAGTACTTC	TRBD1	TRBV19	TRBJ2-7	.	12
CASNPGLIGTEAFF	TGTGCCAGCAACCCGGGACTCATAGGGACTGAAGCTTTCTTT	.	TRBV6-5	TRBJ1-1	.	14
CASRIRGTGDLYSNQPQHF	TGTGCCAGCAGAATACGCGGGACAGGGGACCTTTATAGCAATCAGCCCCAGCATTTT	TRBD1	TRBV19	TRBJ1-5	.	19
CASSGRGISYEQYF	TGTGCCAGCAGCGGGCGGGGGATATCCTACGAGCAGTACTTC	TRBD2	TRBV11-2	TRBJ2-7	.	14
CASSLPGIYNSPLHF	TGTGCCAGCAGCTTACCGGGGATCTATAATTCACCCCTCCACTTT	.	TRBV7-9	TRBJ1-6	.	15
CASSSEAGPYRGNYGYTF	TGTGCCAGCAGCTCCGAGGCAGGGCCATACAGGGGGAACTATGGCTACACCTTC	TRBD1	TRBV13	TRBJ1-2	once	18
CASSWASSGANVLTF	TGCGCCAGCAGTTGGGCATCTTCTGGGGCCAACGTCCTGACTTTC	.	TRBV5-1	TRBJ2-6	.	15
CASRTTGDSNQPQHF	TGTGCCAGTAGGACTACAGGGGATAGCAATCAGCCCCAGCATTTT	TRBD1	TRBV19	TRBJ1-5	.	15
CASSLAQGPETQYF	TGCGCCAGCAGCTTGGCGCAGGGTCCAGAGACCCAGTACTTC	.	TRBV5-1	TRBJ2-5	once	14
CASSGRRGVDTEAFF	TGTGCCAGTAGTGGTCGACGGGGGGTCGACACTGAAGCTTTCTTT	.	TRBV19	TRBJ1-1	.	15
CASSRSGDRGYQPQHF	TGTGCCAGCAGCCGGTCGGGGGACAGGGGATATCAGCCCCAGCATTTT	TRBD1	TRBV7-9	TRBJ1-5	.	16
CSGEQGLAETQYF	TGCAGCGGGGAGCAGGGGCTCGCGGAGACCCAGTACTTC	.	TRBV29-1	TRBJ2-5	.	13
CASSTGMNTEAFF	TGTGCCAGCAGCACGGGGATGAACACTGAAGCTTTCTTT	.	TRBV11-3	TRBJ1-1	few	13
CASSALQGTPYEQYF	TGCGCCAGCAGCGCCCTACAGGGAACTCCCTACGAGCAGTACTTC	.	TRBV5-1	TRBJ2-7	.	15
CASTYGGGDTEAFF	TGTGCCAGCACCTACGGGGGGGGTGACACTGAAGCTTTCTTT	.	TRBV27	TRBJ1-1	.	14
CASSSPRGGQETQYF	TGTGCCAGCAGCTCACCCCGGGGGGGGCAAGAGACCCAGTACTTC	TRBD2	TRBV7-6	TRBJ2-5	.	15
CASSSQGSNTEAFF	TGTGCCAGCAGCTCTCAGGGCTCCAACACTGAAGCTTTCTTT	.	TRBV7-9	TRBJ1-1	.	14
CASVGQGNTGELFF	TGTGCCAGTGTCGGACAGGGGAACACCGGGGAGCTGTTTTTT	TRBD1	TRBV19	TRBJ2-2	.	14
CASSLVSGAQYF	TGTGCCAGCAGCTTAGTTTCGGGGGCCCAGTACTTC	.	TRBV7-9	TRBJ2-5	.	12
CASSQDPTSGGPHGELFF	TGTGCCAGCAGCCAAGATCCAACTAGCGGGGGCCCCCACGGGGAGCTGTTTTTT	TRBD2	TRBV14	TRBJ2-2	.	18
CASSVSKNPDRDYGYTF	TGTGCCAGCAGCGTAAGTAAGAACCCGGACAGGGACTATGGCTACACCTTC	TRBD1	TRBV9	TRBJ1-2	.	17
CASSLGGTGGTGELFF	TGCGCCAGCAGCTTGGGCGGGACAGGGGGCACCGGGGAGCTGTTTTTT	TRBD1	TRBV5-1	TRBJ2-2	few	16
CASSEQGTGTGELFF	TGTGCCAGCAGCGAACAGGGTACAGGGACCGGGGAGCTGTTTTTT	.	TRBV9	TRBJ2-2	.	15
CASSYQGQYNEQFF	TGTGCCAGCAGTTACCAGGGACAGTACAATGAGCAGTTCTTC	TRBD1	TRBV6-5	TRBJ2-1	.	14
CASRERQSTNYGYTF	TGTGCCAGCAGGGAACGACAGAGTACTAACTATGGCTACACCTTC	.	TRBV2	TRBJ1-2	.	15